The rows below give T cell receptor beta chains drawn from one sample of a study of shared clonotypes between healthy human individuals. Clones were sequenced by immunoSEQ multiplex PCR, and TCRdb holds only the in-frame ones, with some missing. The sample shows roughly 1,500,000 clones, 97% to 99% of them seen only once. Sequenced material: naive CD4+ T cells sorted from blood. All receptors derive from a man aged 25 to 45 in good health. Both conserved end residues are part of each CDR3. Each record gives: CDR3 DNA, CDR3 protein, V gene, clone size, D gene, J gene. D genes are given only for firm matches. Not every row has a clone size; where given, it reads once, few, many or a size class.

TGTGCCAGCACCTTGGGACGCGATACGCAGTATTTT CASTLGRDTQYF TRBV5-5 once . TRBJ2-3
TGCGCCAGCAGCTTGATAGCGGGGCCCACAGATACGCAGTATTTT CASSLIAGPTDTQYF TRBV5-1 . TRBD2 TRBJ2-3
TGTGCCAGCAGTTTTCCCGGCGCGGAGGGGGGGGTATACAATGAGCAGTTCTTC CASSFPGAEGGVYNEQFF TRBV27 . . TRBJ2-1
TGCGCCAGCAGCCAACAAACAGAAGGTGAAAAACTGTTTTTT CASSQQTEGEKLFF TRBV4-1 . . TRBJ1-4
TGTGCCACCAGCGACAGGGGAACGGAGACCCAGTACTTC CATSDRGTETQYF TRBV15 . TRBD1 TRBJ2-5
TGTGCCAGTCGGGGACTAGCGAACACCGGGGAGCTGTTTTTT CASRGLANTGELFF TRBV19 . TRBD2 TRBJ2-2
TGCGCCAGCAGCCTATACGGGACTAGCGGGACTCAGACCGGGGAGCTGTTTTTT CASSLYGTSGTQTGELFF TRBV5-1 . TRBD2 TRBJ2-2
TGTGCCAGCAGCATCGGACAGGGGGCTACTAACTATGGCTACACCTTC CASSIGQGATNYGYTF TRBV7-2 . TRBD1 TRBJ1-2
TGTGCCAGCAGTGACCGCGGGGCGAGCACAGATACGCAGTATTTT CASSDRGASTDTQYF TRBV25-1 . . TRBJ2-3
TGTGCCAGTCCGCCAGCGGGAGGGCCATTCCGCTACGAGCAGTACTTC CASPPAGGPFRYEQYF TRBV28 . TRBD2 TRBJ2-7
TGTGCCAGCCGAGGACCCGGGGCCAACGTCCTGACTTTC CASRGPGANVLTF TRBV6-5 . . TRBJ2-6
TGTGCCAGCTCACCGTTAGGGGAGACCCAGTACTTC CASSPLGETQYF TRBV18 . . TRBJ2-5
TGTGCCAGCAGCTTATCTGTGCCCCAAGAGACCCAGTACTTC CASSLSVPQETQYF TRBV11-2 . . TRBJ2-5
TGCGCCAGCAGCTTGTCTGGTGCACACAATGAGCAGTTCTTC CASSLSGAHNEQFF TRBV5-1 . . TRBJ2-1
TGTGCCAGCAGACATTGGACCCACGAGCAGTACTTC CASRHWTHEQYF TRBV5-8 once . TRBJ2-7
TGTGCCAGCAGTCAGGATGGCTCTGGAAACACCATATATTTT CASSQDGSGNTIYF TRBV11-3 . . TRBJ1-3
TGTGCCAGCAGCTTAGCCCGCAGGAGCTCTGGAAACACCATATATTTT CASSLARRSSGNTIYF TRBV7-2 . . TRBJ1-3
TGTGCCAGCTCGCCTACGCGAGCCGGGAACACCGGGGAGCTGTTTTTT CASSPTRAGNTGELFF TRBV18 . . TRBJ2-2
TGTGCCAGCAGTTCGGCCCCAGATCTACGAAGCCAGTACTTC CASSSAPDLRSQYF TRBV28 . . TRBJ2-7
TGTGCCAGCAGCAAAGACTCCGGGGTCTCTGGAAACACCATATATTTT CASSKDSGVSGNTIYF TRBV21-1 . . TRBJ1-3